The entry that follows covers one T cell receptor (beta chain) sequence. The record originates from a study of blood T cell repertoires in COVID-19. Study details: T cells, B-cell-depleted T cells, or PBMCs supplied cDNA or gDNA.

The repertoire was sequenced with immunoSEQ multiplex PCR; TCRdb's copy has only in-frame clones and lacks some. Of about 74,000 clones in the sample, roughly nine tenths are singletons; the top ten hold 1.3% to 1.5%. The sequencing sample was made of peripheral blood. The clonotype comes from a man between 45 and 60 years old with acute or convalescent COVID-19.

The chain's CDR3 is CASSQFPPGQGGNEQFF. The CDR3 nucleotides read TGCGCCAGCAGCCAGTTCCCCCCGGGACAGGGAGGGAATGAGCAGTTCTTC. J is TRBJ2-1 and V is TRBV4-3; TRBD1 matches at 9 bases. The CDR3 length is 17 residues. V was clipped by 3 bases and J by 7 bases; unmatched bases: 13. In germline, CDR1 is LGHNA, CDR2 YSLEER.